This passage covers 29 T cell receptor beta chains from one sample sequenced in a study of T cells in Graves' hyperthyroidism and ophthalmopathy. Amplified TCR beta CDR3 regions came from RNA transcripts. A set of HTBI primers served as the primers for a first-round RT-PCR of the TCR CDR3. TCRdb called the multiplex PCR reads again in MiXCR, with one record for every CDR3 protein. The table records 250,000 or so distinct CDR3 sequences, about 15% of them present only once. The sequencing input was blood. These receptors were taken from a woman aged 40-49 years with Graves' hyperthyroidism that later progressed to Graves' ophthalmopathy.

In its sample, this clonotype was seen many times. The DNA for the CDR3 is TGTGCCAGCACCGCCCGGACAGGTCCTTGGAACAATGAGCAGTTCTTC. It specifies CASTARTGPWNNEQFF. J is TRBJ2-1 and V is TRBV27, with 7 nucleotides matching TRBD1. The CDR3 totals 16 residues. V dropped 7 bases and J dropped 5; count of bases not matched to a gene: 14. Germline V CDR1 and CDR2: MNHEY, SMNVEV (reference sequence).

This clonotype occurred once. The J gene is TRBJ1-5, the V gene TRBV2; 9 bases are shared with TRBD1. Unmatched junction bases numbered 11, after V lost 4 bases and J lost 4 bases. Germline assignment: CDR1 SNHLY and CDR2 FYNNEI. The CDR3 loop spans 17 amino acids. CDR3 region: CASSAPGQGWGNQPQHF. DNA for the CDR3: TGTGCCAGCAGTGCACCGGGACAGGGTTGGGGGAATCAGCCCCAGCATTTT.

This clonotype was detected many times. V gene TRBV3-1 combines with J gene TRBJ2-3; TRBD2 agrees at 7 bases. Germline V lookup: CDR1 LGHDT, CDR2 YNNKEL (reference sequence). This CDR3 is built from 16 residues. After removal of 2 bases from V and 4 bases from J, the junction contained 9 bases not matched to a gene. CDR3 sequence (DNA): TGTGCCAGCAGCCAAACAAGCGGGAAGAAGGCAGATACGCAGTATTTT. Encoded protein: CASSQTSGKKADTQYF.

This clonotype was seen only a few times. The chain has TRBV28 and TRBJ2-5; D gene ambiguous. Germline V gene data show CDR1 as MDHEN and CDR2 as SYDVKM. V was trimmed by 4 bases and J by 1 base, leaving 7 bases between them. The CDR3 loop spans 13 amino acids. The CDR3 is CASSSPAQETQYF. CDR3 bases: TGTGCCAGCAGTTCCCCGGCCCAAGAGACCCAGTACTTC.

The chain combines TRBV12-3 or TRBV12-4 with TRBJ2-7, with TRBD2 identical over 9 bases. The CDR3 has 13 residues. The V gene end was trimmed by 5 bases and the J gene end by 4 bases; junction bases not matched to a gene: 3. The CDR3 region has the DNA TGTGCCAGCAGTCCGCTAGCGGGGTACGAGCAGTACTTC. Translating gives CASSPLAGYEQYF.

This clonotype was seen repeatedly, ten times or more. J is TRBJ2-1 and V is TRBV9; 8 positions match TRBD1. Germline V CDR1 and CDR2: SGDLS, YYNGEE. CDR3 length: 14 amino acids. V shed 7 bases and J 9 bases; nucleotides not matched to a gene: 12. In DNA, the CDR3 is TGTGCCAGCGCCGGGACAGGTCAATTTGGTGAGCAGTTCTTC. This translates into CASAGTGQFGEQFF.

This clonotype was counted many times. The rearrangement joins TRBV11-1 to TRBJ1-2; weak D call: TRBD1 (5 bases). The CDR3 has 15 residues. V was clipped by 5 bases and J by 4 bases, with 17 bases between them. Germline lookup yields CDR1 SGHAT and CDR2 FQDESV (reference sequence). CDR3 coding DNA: TGTGCCAGCAGCCGACGGATGGAGGGGCCCTATGGCTACACCTTC. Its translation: CASSRRMEGPYGYTF.

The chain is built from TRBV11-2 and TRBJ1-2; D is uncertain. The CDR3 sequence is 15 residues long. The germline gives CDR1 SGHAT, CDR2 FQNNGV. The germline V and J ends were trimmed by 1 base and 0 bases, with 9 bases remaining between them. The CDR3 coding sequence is TGTGCCAGCAGCTTAGTCCCGAGCTCTAACTATGGCTACACCTTC. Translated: CASSLVPSSNYGYTF.

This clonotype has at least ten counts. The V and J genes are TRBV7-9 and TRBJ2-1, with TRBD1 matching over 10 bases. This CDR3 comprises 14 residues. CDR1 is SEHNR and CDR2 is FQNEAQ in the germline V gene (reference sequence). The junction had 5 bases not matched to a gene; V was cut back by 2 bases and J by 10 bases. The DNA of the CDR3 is TGTGCCAGCAGCTTACGGGACAGGGGAAAAGAGCAGTTCTTC. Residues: CASSLRDRGKEQFF.

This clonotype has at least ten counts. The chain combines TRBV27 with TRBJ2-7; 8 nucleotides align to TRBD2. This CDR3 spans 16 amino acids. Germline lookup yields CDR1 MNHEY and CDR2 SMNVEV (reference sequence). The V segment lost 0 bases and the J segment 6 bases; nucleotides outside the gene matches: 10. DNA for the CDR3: TGTGCCAGCAGTTTATCGGCTAGCGGGCTGGGGAGCGAGCAGTACTTC. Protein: CASSLSASGLGSEQYF.

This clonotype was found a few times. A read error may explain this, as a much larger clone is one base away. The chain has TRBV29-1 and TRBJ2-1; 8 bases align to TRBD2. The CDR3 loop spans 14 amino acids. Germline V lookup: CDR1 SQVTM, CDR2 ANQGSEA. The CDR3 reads CSVDGGRRVSERFF. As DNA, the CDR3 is TGCAGCGTTGATGGCGGGAGGAGGGTGAGTGAGCGGTTCTTC.

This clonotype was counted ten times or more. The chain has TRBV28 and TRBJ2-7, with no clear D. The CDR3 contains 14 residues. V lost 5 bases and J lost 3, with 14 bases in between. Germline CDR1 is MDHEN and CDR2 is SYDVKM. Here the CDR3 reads CASSPRAADYEQYF. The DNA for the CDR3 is TGTGCCAGCAGTCCTAGGGCAGCAGACTACGAGCAGTACTTC.

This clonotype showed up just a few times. In DNA, the CDR3 is TGCAGTGCTAGATCAGTAAATCCCTACGAGCAGTACTTC. Protein: CSARSVNPYEQYF. The chain recombines TRBV20-1 with TRBJ2-7; D uncertain. In germline, CDR1 is DFQATT, CDR2 SNEGSKA (reference sequence). Trimming took off 2 bases at V and 2 bases at J, with 10 bases between the two ends. The CDR3 runs to 13 residues.

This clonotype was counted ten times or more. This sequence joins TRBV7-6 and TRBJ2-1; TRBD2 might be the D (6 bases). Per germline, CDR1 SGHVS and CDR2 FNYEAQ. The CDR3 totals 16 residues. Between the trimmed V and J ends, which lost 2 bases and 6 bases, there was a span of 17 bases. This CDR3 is CASSLMEGPPGNEQFF. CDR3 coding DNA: TGTGCCAGCAGCTTAATGGAGGGCCCACCGGGCAATGAGCAGTTCTTC.

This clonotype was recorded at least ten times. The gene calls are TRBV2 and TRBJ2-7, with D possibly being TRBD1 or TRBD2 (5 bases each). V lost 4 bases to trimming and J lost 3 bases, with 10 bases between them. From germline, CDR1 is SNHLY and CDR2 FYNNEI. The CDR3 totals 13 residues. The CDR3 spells CASSAAGGYEQYF. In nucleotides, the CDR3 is TGTGCCAGCAGTGCAGCTGGGGGCTACGAGCAGTACTTC.

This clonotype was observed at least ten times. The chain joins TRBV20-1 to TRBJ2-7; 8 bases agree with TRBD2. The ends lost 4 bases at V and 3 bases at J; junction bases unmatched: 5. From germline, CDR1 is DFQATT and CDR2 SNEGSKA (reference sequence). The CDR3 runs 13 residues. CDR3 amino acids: CSAIASGHYEQYF. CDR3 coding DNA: TGCAGTGCTATTGCTAGCGGGCACTACGAGCAGTACTTC.

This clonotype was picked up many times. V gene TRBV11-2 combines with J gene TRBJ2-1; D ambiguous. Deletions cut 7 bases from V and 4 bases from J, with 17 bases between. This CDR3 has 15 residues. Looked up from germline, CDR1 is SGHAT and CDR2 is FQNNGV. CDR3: CASTEGRVSYNEQFF. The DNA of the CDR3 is TGTGCCAGCACCGAAGGCCGGGTCTCTTACAATGAGCAGTTCTTC.

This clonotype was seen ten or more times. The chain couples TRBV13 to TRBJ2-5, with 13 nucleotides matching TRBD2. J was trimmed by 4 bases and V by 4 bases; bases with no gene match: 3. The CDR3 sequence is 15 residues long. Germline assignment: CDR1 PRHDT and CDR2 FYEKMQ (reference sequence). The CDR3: CASSSTSGRTETQYF. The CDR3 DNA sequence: TGTGCCAGCAGCTCGACTAGCGGGAGGACAGAGACCCAGTACTTC.

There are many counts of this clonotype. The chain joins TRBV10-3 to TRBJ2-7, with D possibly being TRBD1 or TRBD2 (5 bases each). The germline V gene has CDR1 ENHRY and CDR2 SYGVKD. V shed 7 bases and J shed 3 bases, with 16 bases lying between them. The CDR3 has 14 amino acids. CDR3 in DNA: TGTGCCATCAAACCGGGACCCCAAGGCTACGAGCAGTACTTC. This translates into CAIKPGPQGYEQYF.

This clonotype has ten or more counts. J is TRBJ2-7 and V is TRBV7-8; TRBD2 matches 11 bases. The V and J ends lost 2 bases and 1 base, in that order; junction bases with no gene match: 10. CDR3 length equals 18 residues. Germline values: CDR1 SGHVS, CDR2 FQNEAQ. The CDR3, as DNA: TGTGCCAGCAGCTTAAATATCAAGGTAGCGGGAGGGTCCTACGAGCAGTACTTC. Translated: CASSLNIKVAGGSYEQYF.

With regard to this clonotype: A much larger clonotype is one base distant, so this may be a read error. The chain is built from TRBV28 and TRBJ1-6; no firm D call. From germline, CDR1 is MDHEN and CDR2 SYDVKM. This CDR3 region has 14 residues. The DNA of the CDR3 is TGTGCCAGCAGTTCCGCAGCCTATAATTCATCCCTCCACTTT. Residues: CASSSAAYNSSLHF.

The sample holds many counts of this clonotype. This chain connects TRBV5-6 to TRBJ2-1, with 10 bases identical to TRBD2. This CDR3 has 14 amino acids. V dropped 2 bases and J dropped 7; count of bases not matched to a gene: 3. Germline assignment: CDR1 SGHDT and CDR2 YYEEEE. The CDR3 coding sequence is TGTGCCAGCAGCTTCGGACTAGCGGATAATGAGCAGTTCTTC. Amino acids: CASSFGLADNEQFF.

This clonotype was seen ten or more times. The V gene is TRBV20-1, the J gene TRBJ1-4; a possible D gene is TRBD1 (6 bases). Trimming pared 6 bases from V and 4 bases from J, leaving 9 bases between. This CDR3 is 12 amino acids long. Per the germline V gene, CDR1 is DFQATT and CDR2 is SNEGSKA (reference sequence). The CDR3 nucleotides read TGCAGTGCGTCAGGGGATAATGAAAAACTGTTTTTT. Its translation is CSASGDNEKLFF.

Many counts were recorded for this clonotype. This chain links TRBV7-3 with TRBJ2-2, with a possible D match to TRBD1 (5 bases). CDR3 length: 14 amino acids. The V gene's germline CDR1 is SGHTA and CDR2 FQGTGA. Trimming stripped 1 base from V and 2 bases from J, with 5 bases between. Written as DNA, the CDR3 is TGTGCCAGCAGCTTAAGGACAAACACCGGGGAGCTGTTTTTT. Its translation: CASSLRTNTGELFF.

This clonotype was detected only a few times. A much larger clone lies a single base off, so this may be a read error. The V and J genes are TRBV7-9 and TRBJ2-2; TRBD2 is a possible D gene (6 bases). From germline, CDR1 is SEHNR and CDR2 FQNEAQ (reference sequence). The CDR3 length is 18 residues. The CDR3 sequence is CASSPSTGVFRNTGELLF. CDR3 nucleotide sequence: TGTGCCAGCAGCCCATCGACGGGGGTGTTTAGGAACACCGGGGAGCTGCTTTTT.

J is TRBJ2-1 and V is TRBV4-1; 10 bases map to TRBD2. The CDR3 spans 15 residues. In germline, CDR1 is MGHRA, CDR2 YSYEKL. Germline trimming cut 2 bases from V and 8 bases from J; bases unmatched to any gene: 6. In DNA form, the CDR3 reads TGCGCCAGCAGCCAAACTAGCGGGATGGGTTATGAGCAGTTCTTC. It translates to CASSQTSGMGYEQFF.

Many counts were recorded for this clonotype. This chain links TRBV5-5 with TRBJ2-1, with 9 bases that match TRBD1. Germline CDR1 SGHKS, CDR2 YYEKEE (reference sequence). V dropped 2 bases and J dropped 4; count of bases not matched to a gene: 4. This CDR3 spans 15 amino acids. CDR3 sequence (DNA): TGTGCCAGCAGCTTAGGACAGGGGACATACAATGAGCAGTTCTTC. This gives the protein CASSLGQGTYNEQFF.

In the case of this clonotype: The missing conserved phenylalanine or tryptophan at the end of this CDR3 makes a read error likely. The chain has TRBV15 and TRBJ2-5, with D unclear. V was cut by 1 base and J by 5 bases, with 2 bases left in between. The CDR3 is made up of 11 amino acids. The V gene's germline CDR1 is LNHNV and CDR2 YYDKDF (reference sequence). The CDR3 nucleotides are TGTGCCACCAGCAGAGGGGAGACCCAGTACCTC. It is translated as CATSRGETQYL.

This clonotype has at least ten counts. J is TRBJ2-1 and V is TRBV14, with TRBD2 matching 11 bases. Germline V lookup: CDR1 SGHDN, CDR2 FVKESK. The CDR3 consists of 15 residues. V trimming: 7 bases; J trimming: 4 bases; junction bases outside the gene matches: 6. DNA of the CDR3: TGTGCCAGCAAGAGAGGGACTAGCGGTTACAATGAGCAGTTCTTC. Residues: CASKRGTSGYNEQFF.